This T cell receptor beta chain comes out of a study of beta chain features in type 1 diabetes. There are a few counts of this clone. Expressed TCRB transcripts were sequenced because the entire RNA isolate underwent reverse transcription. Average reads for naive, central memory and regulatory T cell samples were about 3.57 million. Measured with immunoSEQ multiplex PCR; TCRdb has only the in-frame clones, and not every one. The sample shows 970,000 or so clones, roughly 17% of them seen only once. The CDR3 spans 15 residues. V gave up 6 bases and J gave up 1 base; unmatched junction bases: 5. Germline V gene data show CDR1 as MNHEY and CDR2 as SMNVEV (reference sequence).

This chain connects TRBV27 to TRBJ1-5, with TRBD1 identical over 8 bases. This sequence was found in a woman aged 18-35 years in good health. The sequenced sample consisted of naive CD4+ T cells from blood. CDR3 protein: CASSPGTGSNQPQHF. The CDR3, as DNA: TGTGCCAGCAGCCCCGGGACAGGAAGCAATCAGCCCCAGCATTTT.